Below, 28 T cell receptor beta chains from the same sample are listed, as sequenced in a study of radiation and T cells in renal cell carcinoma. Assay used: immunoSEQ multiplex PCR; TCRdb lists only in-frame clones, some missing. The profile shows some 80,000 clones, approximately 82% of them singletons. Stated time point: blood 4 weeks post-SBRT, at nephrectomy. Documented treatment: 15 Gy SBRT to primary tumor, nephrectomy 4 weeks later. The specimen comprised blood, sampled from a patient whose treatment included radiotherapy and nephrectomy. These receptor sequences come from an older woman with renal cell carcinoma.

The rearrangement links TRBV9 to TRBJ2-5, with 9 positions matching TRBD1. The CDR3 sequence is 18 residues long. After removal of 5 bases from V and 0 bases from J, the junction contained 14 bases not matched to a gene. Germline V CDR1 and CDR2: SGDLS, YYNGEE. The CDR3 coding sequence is TGTGCCAGCAGTTCGATAGAGGCGACAGGGGGATACCAAGAGACCCAGTACTTC. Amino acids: CASSSIEATGGYQETQYF.

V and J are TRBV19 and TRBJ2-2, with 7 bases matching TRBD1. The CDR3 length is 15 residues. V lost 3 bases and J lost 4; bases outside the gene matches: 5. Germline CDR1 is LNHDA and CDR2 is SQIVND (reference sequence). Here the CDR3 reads CASSISGGSTGELFF. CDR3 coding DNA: TGTGCCAGTAGTATCTCAGGGGGAAGCACCGGGGAGCTGTTTTTT.

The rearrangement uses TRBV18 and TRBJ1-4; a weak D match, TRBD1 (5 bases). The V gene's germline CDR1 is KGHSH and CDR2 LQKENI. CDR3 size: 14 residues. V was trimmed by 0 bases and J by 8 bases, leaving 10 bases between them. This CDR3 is CASSPPLGREKLFF. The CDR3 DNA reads TGTGCCAGCTCACCACCGTTGGGACGCGAAAAACTGTTTTTT.

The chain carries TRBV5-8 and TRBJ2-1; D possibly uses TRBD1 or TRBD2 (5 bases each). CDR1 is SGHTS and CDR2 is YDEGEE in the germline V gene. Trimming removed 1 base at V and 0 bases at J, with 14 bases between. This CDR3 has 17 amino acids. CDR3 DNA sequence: TGTGCCAGCAGCTTGAGCGGCAGGGTGAGCTCCTACAATGAGCAGTTCTTC. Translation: CASSLSGRVSSYNEQFF.

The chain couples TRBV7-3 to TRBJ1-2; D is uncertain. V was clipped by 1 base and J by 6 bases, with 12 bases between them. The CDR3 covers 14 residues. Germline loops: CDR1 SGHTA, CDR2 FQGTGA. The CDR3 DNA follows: TGTGCCAGCAGCTTAAATCGGGGTCTCGATGGCTACACCTTC. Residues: CASSLNRGLDGYTF.

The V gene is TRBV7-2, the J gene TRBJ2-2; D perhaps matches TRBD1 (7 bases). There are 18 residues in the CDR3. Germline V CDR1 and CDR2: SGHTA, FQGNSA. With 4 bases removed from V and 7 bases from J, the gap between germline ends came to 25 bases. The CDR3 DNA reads TGTGCCAGCAGCTCAGCCTTTGGCGGAGGGGGCATCGGCGGGGAGCTGTTTTTT. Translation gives CASSSAFGGGGIGGELFF.

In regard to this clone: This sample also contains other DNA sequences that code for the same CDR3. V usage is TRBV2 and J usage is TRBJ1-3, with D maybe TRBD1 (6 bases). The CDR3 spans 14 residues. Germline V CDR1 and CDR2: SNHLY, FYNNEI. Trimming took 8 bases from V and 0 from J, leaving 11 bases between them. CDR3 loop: CASGGRTSGNTIYF. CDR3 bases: TGTGCCAGCGGGGGGCGGACCTCTGGAAACACCATATATTTT.

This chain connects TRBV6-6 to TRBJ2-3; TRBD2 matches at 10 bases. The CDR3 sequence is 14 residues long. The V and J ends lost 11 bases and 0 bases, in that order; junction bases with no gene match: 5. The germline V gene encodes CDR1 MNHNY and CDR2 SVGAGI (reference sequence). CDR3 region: CAATSGTSTDTQYF. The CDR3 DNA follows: TGTGCCGCAACTAGCGGGACTAGCACAGATACGCAGTATTTT.

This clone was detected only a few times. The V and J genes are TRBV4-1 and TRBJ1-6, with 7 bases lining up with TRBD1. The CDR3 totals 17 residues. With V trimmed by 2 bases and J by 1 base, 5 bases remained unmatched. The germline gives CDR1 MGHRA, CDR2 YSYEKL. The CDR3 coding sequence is TGCGCCAGCAGCCAAAACTGGGGACAGTCCTATAATTCACCCCTCCACTTT. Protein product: CASSQNWGQSYNSPLHF.

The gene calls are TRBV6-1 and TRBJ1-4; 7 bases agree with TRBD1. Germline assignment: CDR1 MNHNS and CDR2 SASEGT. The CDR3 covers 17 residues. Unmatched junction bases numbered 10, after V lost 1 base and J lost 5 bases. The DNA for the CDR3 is TGTGCCAGCAGTGAAGTTCATTGGGCAGGGGGAAATGAAAAACTGTTTTTT. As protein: CASSEVHWAGGNEKLFF.

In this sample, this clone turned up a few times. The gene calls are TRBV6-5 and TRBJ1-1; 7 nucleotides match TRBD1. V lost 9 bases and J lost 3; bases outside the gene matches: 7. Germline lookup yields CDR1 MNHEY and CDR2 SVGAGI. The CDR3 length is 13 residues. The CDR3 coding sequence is TGTGCCAGTAAGGGACAGCACTACACTGAAGCTTTCTTT. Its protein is CASKGQHYTEAFF.

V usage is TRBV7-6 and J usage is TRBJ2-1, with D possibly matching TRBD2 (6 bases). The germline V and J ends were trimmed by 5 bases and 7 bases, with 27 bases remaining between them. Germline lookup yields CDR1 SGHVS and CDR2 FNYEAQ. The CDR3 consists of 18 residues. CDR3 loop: CASSAGTSLRLIQNEQFF. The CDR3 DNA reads TGTGCCAGCAGCGCTGGCACTAGCCTCCGTCTTATACAGAATGAGCAGTTCTTC. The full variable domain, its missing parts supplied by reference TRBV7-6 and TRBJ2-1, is GAGVSQSPRYKVTKRGQDVALRCDPISGHVSLYWYRQALGQGPEFLTYFNYEAQQDKSGLPNDRFSAERPEGSISTLTIQRTEQRDSAMYRCASSAGTSLRLIQNEQFFGPGTRLTVL.

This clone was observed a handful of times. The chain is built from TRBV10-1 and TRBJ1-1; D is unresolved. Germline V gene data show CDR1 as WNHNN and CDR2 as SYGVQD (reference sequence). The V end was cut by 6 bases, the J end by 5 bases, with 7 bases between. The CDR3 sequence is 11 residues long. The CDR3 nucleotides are TGCGCCAGCAGAGTGGGGACTGAAGCTTTCTTT. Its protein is CASRVGTEAFF.

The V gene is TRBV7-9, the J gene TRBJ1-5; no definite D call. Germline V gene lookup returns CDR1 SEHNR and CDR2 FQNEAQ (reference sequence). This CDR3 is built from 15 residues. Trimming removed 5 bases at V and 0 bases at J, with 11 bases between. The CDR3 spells CASSPDYYSNQPQHF. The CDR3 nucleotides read TGTGCCAGCAGCCCAGACTATTATAGCAATCAGCCCCAGCATTTT.

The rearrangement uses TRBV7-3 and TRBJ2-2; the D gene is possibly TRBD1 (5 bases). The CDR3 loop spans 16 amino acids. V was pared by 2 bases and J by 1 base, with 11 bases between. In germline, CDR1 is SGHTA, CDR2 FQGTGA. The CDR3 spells CASSLSRTLNTGELFF. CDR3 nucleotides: TGTGCCAGCAGCTTATCCCGGACACTGAACACCGGGGAGCTGTTTTTT.

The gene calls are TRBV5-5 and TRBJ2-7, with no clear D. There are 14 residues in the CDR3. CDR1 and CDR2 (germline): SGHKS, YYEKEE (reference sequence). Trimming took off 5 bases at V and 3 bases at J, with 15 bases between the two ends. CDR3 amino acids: CASSLGTRDYEQYF. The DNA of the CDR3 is TGTGCCAGCAGTCTTGGAACAAGAGACTACGAGCAGTACTTC.

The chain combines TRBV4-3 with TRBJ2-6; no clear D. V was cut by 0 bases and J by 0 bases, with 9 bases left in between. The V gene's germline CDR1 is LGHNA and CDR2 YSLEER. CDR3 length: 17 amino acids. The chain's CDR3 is CASSQEGSSSGANVLTF. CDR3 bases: TGCGCCAGCAGCCAAGAAGGATCTAGCTCTGGGGCCAACGTCCTGACTTTC.

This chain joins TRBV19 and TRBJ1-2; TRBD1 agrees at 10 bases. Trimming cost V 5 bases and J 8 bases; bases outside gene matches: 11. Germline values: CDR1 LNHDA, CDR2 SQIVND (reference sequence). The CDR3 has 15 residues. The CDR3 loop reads CASSGGTGESGGYTF. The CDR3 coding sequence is TGTGCCAGTAGTGGAGGGACAGGGGAATCAGGCGGCTACACCTTC.

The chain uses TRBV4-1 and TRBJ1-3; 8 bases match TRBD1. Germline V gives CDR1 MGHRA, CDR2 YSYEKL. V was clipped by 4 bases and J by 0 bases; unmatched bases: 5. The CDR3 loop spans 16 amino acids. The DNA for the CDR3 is TGCGCCAGCAGCCTAGGGACAGGCTTCTCTGGAAACACCATATATTTT. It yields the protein CASSLGTGFSGNTIYF.

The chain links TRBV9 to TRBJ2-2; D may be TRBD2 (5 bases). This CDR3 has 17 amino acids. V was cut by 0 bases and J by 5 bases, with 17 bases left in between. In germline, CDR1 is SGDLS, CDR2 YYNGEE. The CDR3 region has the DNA TGTGCCAGCAGCGTAGCTACGAGGGAGATGGGAACCGGGGAGCTGTTTTTT. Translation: CASSVATREMGTGELFF.

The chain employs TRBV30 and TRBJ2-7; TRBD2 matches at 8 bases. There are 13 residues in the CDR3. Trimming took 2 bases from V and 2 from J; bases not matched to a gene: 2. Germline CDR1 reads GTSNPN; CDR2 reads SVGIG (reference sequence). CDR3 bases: TGTGCCTGGAGTCCGGGGGGGACCTACGAGCAGTACTTC. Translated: CAWSPGGTYEQYF.

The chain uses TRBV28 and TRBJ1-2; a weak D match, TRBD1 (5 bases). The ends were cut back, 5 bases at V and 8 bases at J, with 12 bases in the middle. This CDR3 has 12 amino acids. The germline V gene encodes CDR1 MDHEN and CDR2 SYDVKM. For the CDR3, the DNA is TGTGCCAGCAGTCCCAACAGGTTGGGCTACACCTTC. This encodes CASSPNRLGYTF.

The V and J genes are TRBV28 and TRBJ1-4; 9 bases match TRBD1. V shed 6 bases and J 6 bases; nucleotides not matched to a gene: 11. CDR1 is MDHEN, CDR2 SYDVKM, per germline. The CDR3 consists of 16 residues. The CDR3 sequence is CASRHLRDRADEKLFF. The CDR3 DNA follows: TGTGCCAGCAGACACCTCCGGGACAGGGCTGATGAAAAACTGTTTTTT.

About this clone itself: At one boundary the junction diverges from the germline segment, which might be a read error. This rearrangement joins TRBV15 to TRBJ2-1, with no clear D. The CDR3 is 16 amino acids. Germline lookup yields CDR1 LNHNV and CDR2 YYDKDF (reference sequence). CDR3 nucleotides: TGTGCCACCAGCAGAGATGGTAGGCCCCCCTATAATGAGCAGTTCTTC. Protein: CATSRDGRPPYNEQFF. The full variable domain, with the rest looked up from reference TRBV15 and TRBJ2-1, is DAMVIQNPRYQVTQFGKPVTLSCSQTLNHNVMYWYQQKSSQAPKLLFHYYDKDFNNEADTPDNFQSRRPNTSFCFLDIRSPGLGDTAMYLCATSRDGRPPYNEQFFGPGTRLTVL.

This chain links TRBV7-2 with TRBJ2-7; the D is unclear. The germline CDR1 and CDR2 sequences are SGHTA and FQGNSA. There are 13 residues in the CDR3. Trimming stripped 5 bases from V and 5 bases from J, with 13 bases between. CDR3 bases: TGTGCCAGCAGCCGCGAGGTTTGGCACGAGCAGTACTTC. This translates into CASSREVWHEQYF. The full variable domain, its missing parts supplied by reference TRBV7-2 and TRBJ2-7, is GAGVSQSPSNKVTEKGKDVELRCDPISGHTALYWYRQSLGQGLEFLIYFQGNSAPDKSGLPSDRFSAERTGGSVSTLTIQRTQQEDSAVYLCASSREVWHEQYFGPGTRLTVT.

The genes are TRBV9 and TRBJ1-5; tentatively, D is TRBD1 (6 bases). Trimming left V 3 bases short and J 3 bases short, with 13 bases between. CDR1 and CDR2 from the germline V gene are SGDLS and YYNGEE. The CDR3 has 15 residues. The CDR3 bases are TGTGCCAGCAGCGCGGGGGGGGCGACCAATCAGCCCCAGCATTTT. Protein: CASSAGGATNQPQHF.

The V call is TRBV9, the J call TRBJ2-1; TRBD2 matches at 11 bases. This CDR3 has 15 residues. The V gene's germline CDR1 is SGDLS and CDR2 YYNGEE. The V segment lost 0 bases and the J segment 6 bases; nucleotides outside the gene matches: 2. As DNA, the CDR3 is TGTGCCAGCAGCGTAGTAGCGGGGGGGCCCAATGAGCAGTTCTTC. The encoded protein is CASSVVAGGPNEQFF.

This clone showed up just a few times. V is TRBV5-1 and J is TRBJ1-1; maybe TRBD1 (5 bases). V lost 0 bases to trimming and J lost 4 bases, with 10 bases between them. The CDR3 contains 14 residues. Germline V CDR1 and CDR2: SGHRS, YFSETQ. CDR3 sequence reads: CASSLGQGVTEAFF. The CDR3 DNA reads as TGCGCCAGCAGCTTGGGTCAGGGTGTCACTGAAGCTTTCTTT.